These 30 T cell receptor beta chains were sequenced from one sample in a study of neurological immune-mediated disorders. TCRdb re-called the 5' RACE reads through MiXCR, storing one row per CDR3 protein. The table records about 62,000 distinct CDR3 sequences, around 4.8% of them present only once. The sequenced sample consisted of PBMCs. Receptor source: a woman in her fifties or sixties with multiple sclerosis.

This clonotype was detected many times. The chain couples TRBV28 to TRBJ1-2; no clear D gene. The CDR3 sequence is 12 residues long. The germline gives CDR1 MDHEN, CDR2 SYDVKM. The ends were cut back, 2 bases at V and 7 bases at J, with 8 bases in the middle. Here the CDR3 DNA reads TGTGCCAGCAGTTTACTCGGAGGTGGCTACACCTTC. This translates into CASSLLGGGYTF.

In this sample, this clonotype turned up many times. The chain carries TRBV10-3 and TRBJ2-5; 12 positions match TRBD2. Trimming at V came to 4 bases and at J to 7 bases, leaving 10 bases not matched to a gene. The CDR3 spans 16 residues. The germline CDR1 and CDR2 sequences are ENHRY and SYGVKD. In DNA form, the CDR3 reads TGTGCCATCAGTGGCCTGGGACTAGCGGGCCTAGGGACCCAGTACTTC. Its translation: CAISGLGLAGLGTQYF.

This clonotype was recorded at least ten times. CDR3 bases: TGTGCCACCAACCCCGGCCCAGGGACAGATACGCAGTATTTT. It specifies CATNPGPGTDTQYF. The rearrangement links TRBV6-5 to TRBJ2-3, with D possibly being TRBD1 (5 bases). Germline CDR1 reads MNHEY; CDR2 reads SVGAGI. The CDR3 length is 14 residues. V was clipped by 10 bases and J by 3 bases, with 17 bases between them.

This clonotype was counted ten times or more. The chain is built from TRBV29-1 and TRBJ1-2, with D maybe TRBD1 (5 bases). V lost 4 bases and J lost 8, with 14 bases in between. The CDR3 is 12 amino acids. CDR1 SQVTM and CDR2 ANQGSEA come from the germline V gene. CDR3 nucleotide sequence: TGCAGCGTTGGTACCGGGACTCAGGGCTACACCTTC. Protein: CSVGTGTQGYTF. The full variable domain, with the rest looked up from reference TRBV29-1 and TRBJ1-2, is SAVISQKPSRDICQRGTSLTIQCQVDSQVTMMFWYRQQPGQSLTLIATANQGSEATYESGFVIDKFPISRPNLTFSTLTVSNMSPEDSSIYLCSVGTGTQGYTFGSGTRLTVV.

This clonotype has a count of ten or more. The chain combines TRBV20-1 with TRBJ1-6, with D unresolved. Trimming removed 0 bases from V and 11 bases from J, with 14 bases in between. CDR1 is DFQATT and CDR2 is SNEGSKA in the germline V gene (reference sequence). The length of the CDR3 is 14 residues. The CDR3 sequence: CSARDGAELTPLHF. CDR3 in DNA: TGCAGTGCTAGAGATGGCGCGGAGTTGACACCCCTCCACTTT.

This clonotype was counted ten times or more. The rearrangement joins TRBV24-1 to TRBJ1-4; tentatively, D is TRBD1 (5 bases). This CDR3 has 13 residues. V was clipped by 4 bases and J by 7 bases, with 9 bases between them. The germline V gene encodes CDR1 KGHDR and CDR2 SFDVKD. The DNA for the CDR3 is TGTGCCACCAGTGACTCCAGGGTTGAAAAACTGTTTTTT. Translation: CATSDSRVEKLFF.

CDR3 sequence: CASSLMTGEETQYF. In DNA form, the CDR3 reads TGTGCCAGCAGCTTAATGACAGGGGAGGAGACCCAGTACTTC. The chain joins TRBV7-9 to TRBJ2-5; 8 bases map to TRBD1. This CDR3 has 14 amino acids. CDR1 and CDR2 from the germline V gene are SEHNR and FQNEAQ (reference sequence). The trim removed 2 bases at V and 5 bases at J, leaving 4 bases unmatched.

This clonotype appeared many times. This chain links TRBV15 with TRBJ1-5, with TRBD1 identical over 9 bases. The CDR3 is 14 residues long. The V and J ends lost 8 bases and 4 bases, in that order; junction bases with no gene match: 6. The germline CDR1 and CDR2 sequences are LNHNV and YYDKDF (reference sequence). CDR3: CATDLGQGNQPQHF. The CDR3, as DNA: TGTGCCACCGATCTCGGACAGGGGAATCAGCCCCAGCATTTT.

V gene TRBV6-2 or TRBV6-3 combines with J gene TRBJ2-3; D gene uncertain. The germline V and J ends were trimmed by 10 bases and 5 bases, with 10 bases remaining between them. This CDR3 spans 11 amino acids. Germline V gene sequence: CDR1 MNHEY, CDR2 SVGEGT. The CDR3 loop reads CATLRVDTQYF. In DNA form, the CDR3 reads TGTGCCACTCTAAGGGTAGATACGCAGTATTTT.

This clonotype was recorded at least ten times. The chain joins TRBV5-1 to TRBJ2-5, with 9 bases identical to TRBD1. With V trimmed by 1 base and J by 1 base, 8 bases remained unmatched. This CDR3 comprises 17 residues. The V gene's germline CDR1 is SGHRS and CDR2 YFSETQ. The CDR3 nucleotides read TGCGCCAGCAGCTTGATTTCTGGGACAGGGCTCCAAGAGACCCAGTACTTC. The encoded protein is CASSLISGTGLQETQYF.

This clonotype was detected many times. The chain couples TRBV7-2 to TRBJ1-3; 9 bases match TRBD1. J was trimmed by 4 bases and V by 4 bases; bases with no gene match: 5. Germline V gene data show CDR1 as SGHTA and CDR2 as FQGNSA. The CDR3 runs to 15 residues. CDR3: CASSYGTGKGNTIYF. The CDR3 DNA is TGTGCCAGCAGCTATGGGACAGGGAAGGGAAACACCATATATTTT.

Ten or more counts support this clonotype. This rearrangement joins TRBV20-1 to TRBJ2-7, with D perhaps assigned TRBD1 or TRBD2 (5 bases each). The germline V and J ends were trimmed by 6 bases and 1 base, with 16 bases remaining between them. Germline V CDR1 and CDR2: DFQATT, SNEGSKA (reference sequence). The length of the CDR3 is 14 residues. The CDR3 region is CSAKTGRGSYEQYF. The CDR3 DNA is TGCAGTGCGAAAACGGGAAGGGGATCCTACGAGCAGTACTTC.

The chain employs TRBV4-1 and TRBJ1-1, with D tentatively TRBD1 (5 bases). CDR1 is MGHRA and CDR2 is YSYEKL in the germline V gene. The CDR3 covers 14 residues. The V gene lost 2 bases and the J gene lost 5 bases, with 12 bases spanning the gap. The CDR3 DNA follows: TGCGCCAGCAGCCAAACATTATGGGGGACTGAAGCTTTCTTT. This sequence encodes CASSQTLWGTEAFF.

The sample holds one count of this clonotype. This chain connects TRBV20-1 to TRBJ1-4; TRBD1 agrees at 7 bases. The CDR3 contains 14 residues. Germline CDR1 is DFQATT and CDR2 is SNEGSKA (reference sequence). With 1 base clipped from V and 4 bases from J, the junction kept 3 bases outside the gene matches. DNA for the CDR3: TGCAGTGCTAGAGGGACAGGCAGTAATGAAAAACTGTTTTTT. Translation: CSARGTGSNEKLFF.

This clonotype was counted at least ten times. The chain couples TRBV6-2 or TRBV6-3 to TRBJ2-3; 7 nucleotides match TRBD1. The CDR3 loop spans 13 amino acids. V shed 11 bases, J shed 1 base, and the junction held 6 bases outside the gene matches. Germline assignment: CDR1 MNHEY and CDR2 SVGEGT. DNA for the CDR3: TGTGCCGGATTAGACAGGGGCACAGATACGCAGTATTTT. This codes for CAGLDRGTDTQYF.

This clonotype was detected a few times. The gene calls are TRBV7-2 and TRBJ2-7; the D is unclear. Trimming removed 1 base at V and 6 bases at J, with 4 bases between. This CDR3 comprises 11 residues. CDR1 is SGHTA and CDR2 is FQGNSA in the germline V gene. The chain's CDR3 is CASSLEAEQYF. The CDR3 DNA reads TGTGCCAGCAGCTTAGAGGCCGAGCAGTACTTC.

This clonotype showed up many times. The chain carries TRBV4-1 and TRBJ2-3; possibly TRBD1 for D (6 bases). The germline gives CDR1 MGHRA, CDR2 YSYEKL. The length of the CDR3 is 15 residues. V was cut by 3 bases and J by 2 bases, with 12 bases left in between. In DNA form, the CDR3 reads TGCGCCAGCAGCCATGCGGACAGTTTCACAGATACGCAGTATTTT. Protein product: CASSHADSFTDTQYF.

This clonotype has only a few counts. A much larger clone differs by one base, so this may be a read error. The genes are TRBV20-1 and TRBJ2-1; D call uncertain. The CDR3 has 14 amino acids. Germline CDR1 reads DFQATT; CDR2 reads SNEGSKA (reference sequence). The ends were cut back, 0 bases at V and 5 bases at J, with 11 bases in the middle. Here the CDR3 reads CSARDPESHNEQFF. CDR3 sequence (DNA): TGCAGTGCTAGAGACCCCGAAAGTCACAATGAGCAGTTCTTC.

This clonotype was found a few times. This rearrangement joins TRBV29-1 to TRBJ2-3, with 9 bases aligning to TRBD2. Germline assignment: CDR1 SQVTM and CDR2 ANQGSEA. V shed 7 bases, J shed 0 bases, and the junction held 8 bases outside the gene matches. This CDR3 spans 15 amino acids. The CDR3 spells CSAPAGGGSTDTQYF. CDR3 DNA sequence: TGCAGCGCCCCCGCGGGAGGGGGGAGCACAGATACGCAGTATTTT.

This clonotype was detected ten times or more. The CDR3 DNA is TGTGCCAGCAGCTCCGTTCCACAGGGGGCTTATGAAAAACTGTTTTTT. It encodes CASSSVPQGAYEKLFF. This chain connects TRBV7-2 to TRBJ1-4; 9 bases match TRBD1. V was pared by 4 bases and J by 6 bases, with 9 bases of the junction left unmatched. Germline V CDR1 and CDR2: SGHTA, FQGNSA. CDR3 size: 16 residues.

This clonotype was detected ten times or more. This rearrangement joins TRBV24-1 to TRBJ1-5, with a weak D call TRBD1 (5 bases). Trimming cost V 3 bases and J 2 bases, with 10 bases left between them. The germline CDR1 and CDR2 sequences are KGHDR and SFDVKD. The CDR3 covers 15 residues. The CDR3 coding sequence is TGTGCCACCAGTGATCCCAGGGAGGGCAATCAGCCCCAGCATTTT. Translating gives CATSDPREGNQPQHF.

Ten or more counts support this clonotype. The chain combines TRBV12-3 or TRBV12-4 with TRBJ2-5; D unresolved. The CDR3 sequence is 13 residues long. V shed 5 bases and J shed 0 bases, with 7 bases lying between them. The CDR3 region is CASSRADQETQYF. The CDR3 DNA reads as TGTGCCAGCAGTAGGGCTGACCAAGAGACCCAGTACTTC.

This clonotype was seen repeatedly, ten times or more. The chain uses TRBV24-1 and TRBJ2-3, with 8 bases identical to TRBD2. From germline, CDR1 is KGHDR and CDR2 SFDVKD. The CDR3 consists of 14 residues. V dropped 9 bases and J dropped 9; count of bases not matched to a gene: 13. As DNA, the CDR3 is TGTGCCACCGGAGAGAGCGGGGGTGGTATCACGCAGTATTTT. Its protein is CATGESGGGITQYF.

This clonotype appeared many times. This rearrangement joins TRBV7-2 to TRBJ2-3; TRBD1 matches 7 bases. Germline V gives CDR1 SGHTA, CDR2 FQGNSA. The CDR3 covers 14 residues. V trimming: 1 base; J trimming: 5 bases; junction bases outside the gene matches: 3. In DNA form, the CDR3 reads TGTGCCAGCAGCTTAGACAGGGGCAGAGATACGCAGTATTTT. Its protein product is CASSLDRGRDTQYF.

This clonotype was counted at least ten times. The gene calls are TRBV10-3 and TRBJ2-2; D may match TRBD1 or TRBD2 (6 bases each). The length of the CDR3 is 15 residues. Trimming left V 0 bases short and J 6 bases short, with 11 bases between. Per the germline V gene, CDR1 is ENHRY and CDR2 is SYGVKD. CDR3 coding DNA: TGTGCCATCAGTGAGTCGGAGGAGGGGGCCGGGGAGCTGTTTTTT. This codes for CAISESEEGAGELFF.

This clonotype was picked up many times. The chain uses TRBV2 and TRBJ2-5, with TRBD2 as a possible D gene (6 bases). V was pared by 4 bases and J by 3 bases, with 9 bases between. The CDR3 spans 13 residues. Per germline, CDR1 SNHLY and CDR2 FYNNEI. CDR3 coding DNA: TGTGCCAGCAGTGGCGGACTAAAAGAGACCCAGTACTTC. Translation: CASSGGLKETQYF.

The table lists this clonotype with a few counts. V and J are TRBV21-1 and TRBJ1-5. TRBV21-1 represents a pseudogene. The CDR3 has 15 residues. The CDR3 spells CASSKKGGGNQPQNF. The CDR3 DNA reads as TGTGCCAGCAGCAAAAAGGGTGGAGGCAATCAGCCCCAGAATTTT.

This clonotype was detected many times. This rearrangement joins TRBV5-1 to TRBJ2-2; possible D gene TRBD2, 6 bases. V dropped 4 bases and J dropped 7 bases, with 14 bases sitting between them. The germline V gene has CDR1 SGHRS and CDR2 YFSETQ. The CDR3 loop spans 14 amino acids. The CDR3 protein is CASSPLPGDGELFF. CDR3 nucleotide sequence: TGCGCCAGCAGCCCGCTACCGGGGGACGGGGAGCTGTTTTTT.

This clonotype was seen repeatedly, ten times or more. The chain couples TRBV15 to TRBJ2-3; TRBD2 agrees at 8 bases. This CDR3 is 15 amino acids long. Germline loops: CDR1 LNHNV, CDR2 YYDKDF (reference sequence). The trim removed 4 bases at V and 4 bases at J, leaving 7 bases unmatched. CDR3 sequence reads: CATSIAGGGADTQYF. CDR3 DNA sequence: TGTGCCACCAGCATCGCGGGGGGCGGGGCAGATACGCAGTATTTT.

This clonotype has ten or more counts. V usage is TRBV7-3 and J usage is TRBJ2-1; 13 bases map to TRBD2. V gave up 2 bases and J gave up 5 bases; unmatched junction bases: 3. CDR3 size: 16 residues. Germline-derived CDR1 and CDR2 are SGHTA and FQGTGA. The CDR3 sequence is CASSLVGTSGDNEQFF. The CDR3 nucleotides are TGTGCCAGCAGCTTAGTGGGGACTAGCGGGGACAATGAGCAGTTCTTC.